Below, 32 T cell receptor beta chains from the same sample are listed, as sequenced in a study of blood T cell repertoires in COVID-19. Method: immunoSEQ multiplex PCR; TCRdb's copy keeps in-frame clones and lacks some. Among some 240,000 clones listed, roughly 86% were seen once. Material: PBMCs or T cells enriched from blood (not recorded which). The source of these receptors is a woman in her thirties or forties with acute COVID-19.

The gene calls are TRBV5-1 and TRBJ1-5, with TRBD1 matching over 7 bases. The CDR3 has 15 amino acids. CDR1 is SGHRS, CDR2 YFSETQ, per germline. V lost 0 bases to trimming and J lost 4 bases; unmatched junction nucleotides: 4. CDR3 sequence: CASSLGDSINQPQHF. CDR3 nucleotides: TGCGCCAGCAGCTTGGGGGACAGCATTAATCAGCCCCAGCATTTT.

This chain joins TRBV14 and TRBJ2-3; TRBD2 matches 9 bases. CDR1 and CDR2 (germline): SGHDN, FVKESK. Trimming cost V 5 bases and J 4 bases; bases outside gene matches: 4. CDR3 size: 14 residues. The CDR3 nucleotides read TGTGCCAGCAGCTTAGCGGGAGTCCCAGATACGCAGTATTTT. Translation gives CASSLAGVPDTQYF. The full variable domain, completed using reference TRBV14 and TRBJ2-3, is EAGVTQFPSHSVIEKGQTVTLRCDPISGHDNLYWYRRVMGKEIKFLLHFVKESKQDESGMPNNRFLAERTGGTYSTLKVQPAELEDSGVYFCASSLAGVPDTQYFGPGTRLTVL.

This chain uses TRBV24-1 with TRBJ2-6, with a weak D call TRBD1 (6 bases). The CDR3 is made up of 15 amino acids. Between the trimmed V and J ends, which lost 3 bases and 4 bases, there was a span of 9 bases. Germline values: CDR1 KGHDR, CDR2 SFDVKD. CDR3 nucleotides: TGTGCCACCAGTGATCCCCAGGGGGGGGCCAACGTCCTGACTTTC. Protein product: CATSDPQGGANVLTF.

The chain links TRBV7-3 to TRBJ2-1; TRBD1 aligns across 9 bases. The CDR3 extends over 15 amino acids. Germline lookup yields CDR1 SGHTA and CDR2 FQGTGA. V gave up 5 bases and J gave up 2 bases; unmatched junction bases: 4. The CDR3 coding sequence is TGTGCCAGCAGCCCCGGGACAGGGACCTACAATGAGCAGTTCTTC. Amino acids: CASSPGTGTYNEQFF.

In nucleotides, the CDR3 is TGCGCCAGCGGGACAGGGAGGTCCCAGCCCCAGCATTTT. It yields the protein CASGTGRSQPQHF. The chain uses TRBV10-2 and TRBJ1-5; TRBD1 aligns across 9 bases. The CDR3 is 13 amino acids. Germline CDR1 reads WSHSY; CDR2 reads SAAADI. Unmatched junction bases numbered 6, after V lost 8 bases and J lost 7 bases.

This clone has a handful of counts. The V gene is TRBV19, the J gene TRBJ2-5; a possible D gene is TRBD2 (6 bases). The V gene lost 6 bases and the J gene lost 1 base, with 15 bases spanning the gap. The germline V gene encodes CDR1 LNHDA and CDR2 SQIVND (reference sequence). The CDR3 length is 15 residues. The CDR3 here is CASRKSGGTQETQYF. The CDR3 bases are TGTGCCAGTAGGAAATCCGGAGGGACCCAAGAGACCCAGTACTTC.

The chain employs TRBV11-1 and TRBJ2-7, with 7 bases fitting TRBD2. The V gene's germline CDR1 is SGHAT and CDR2 FQDESV (reference sequence). J lost 6 bases, V lost 8 bases, and 10 bases had no gene match. The CDR3 totals 13 residues. Here the CDR3 reads CASGRTSQGEQYF. CDR3 nucleotide sequence: TGTGCCAGCGGGAGGACTAGTCAGGGCGAGCAGTACTTC.

The chain carries TRBV19 and TRBJ1-2; a possible D gene is TRBD1 (5 bases). Trimming removed 6 bases at V and 5 bases at J, with 16 bases between. Germline V CDR1 and CDR2: LNHDA, SQIVND (reference sequence). This CDR3 region has 14 residues. The CDR3 spells CASSTNRMAYGYTF. CDR3 bases: TGTGCCAGTAGCACTAACAGGATGGCTTATGGCTACACCTTC.

This clone has just one count. This sequence joins TRBV13 and TRBJ1-6, with 9 bases identical to TRBD1. Looked up from germline, CDR1 is PRHDT and CDR2 is FYEKMQ (reference sequence). V dropped 6 bases and J dropped 14; count of bases not matched to a gene: 8. This CDR3 spans 13 amino acids. Here the CDR3 DNA reads TGTGCCAGCAGGGACAGGGGCCCCGGGACCCTCCACTTT. The encoded protein is CASRDRGPGTLHF.

The chain uses TRBV5-5 and TRBJ1-2; D is undetermined. Germline lookup yields CDR1 SGHKS and CDR2 YYEKEE (reference sequence). The CDR3 has 16 residues. V shed 5 bases and J shed 3 bases, with 20 bases lying between them. The CDR3 DNA follows: TGTGCCAGCAGTTGGACGATCGAGACGGGAGACTATGGCTACACCTTC. Translating gives CASSWTIETGDYGYTF.

The genes are TRBV25-1 and TRBJ2-7; weak D call: TRBD2 (6 bases). The CDR3 extends over 14 amino acids. Germline lookup yields CDR1 MGHDK and CDR2 SYGVNS. V was cut by 2 bases and J by 5 bases, with 13 bases left in between. The CDR3 region is CASSEIGDWDEQYF. For the CDR3, the DNA is TGTGCCAGCAGTGAAATCGGGGACTGGGACGAGCAGTACTTC.

The genes are TRBV3-1 (or the pseudogene TRBV3-2) and TRBJ1-4, with D uncertain. V dropped 4 bases and J dropped 4 bases, with 13 bases sitting between them. Germline lookup yields CDR1 LGHDT and CDR2 YNNKEL (reference sequence). CDR3 length: 15 residues. The CDR3 bases are TGTGCCAGCAGCCTATCAGTAATCGTTAATGAAAAACTGTTTTTT. This gives the protein CASSLSVIVNEKLFF.

This chain connects TRBV7-3 to TRBJ2-7; 7 nucleotides agree with TRBD1. The J segment lost 2 bases and the V segment lost 5 bases, leaving 6 bases of the junction unmatched. Germline CDR1 reads SGHTA; CDR2 reads FQGTGA. This CDR3 is 14 amino acids long. This CDR3 reads CASSLRQGPYEQYF. The CDR3 DNA sequence: TGTGCCAGCAGCCTAAGACAGGGACCCTACGAGCAGTACTTC.

This chain links TRBV5-1 with TRBJ2-7; 11 nucleotides align to TRBD2. The CDR3 contains 14 residues. V lost 4 bases and J lost 5; bases outside the gene matches: 5. The V gene's germline CDR1 is SGHRS and CDR2 YFSETQ. CDR3 DNA: TGCGCCAGCAGCACCCTAGCGGGAGGCAACGAGCAGTACTTC. Protein: CASSTLAGGNEQYF.

The gene calls are TRBV24-1 and TRBJ1-2; no firm D call. The CDR3 extends over 14 amino acids. Germline CDR1 KGHDR, CDR2 SFDVKD. V lost 3 bases to trimming and J lost 2 bases, with 9 bases between them. CDR3 DNA: TGTGCCACCAGTGATCAGTTCCAAAACTATGGCTACACCTTC. This translates into CATSDQFQNYGYTF.

Only one count was recorded for this clone. The chain combines TRBV6-5 with TRBJ1-3, with D possibly TRBD1 on 6 matching bases. The germline CDR1 and CDR2 sequences are MNHEY and SVGAGI. The CDR3 runs to 13 residues. V was trimmed by 5 bases and J by 1 base, leaving 6 bases between them. CDR3 residues: CASSTGSGNTIYF. CDR3 nucleotide sequence: TGTGCCAGCAGTACAGGGTCTGGAAACACCATATATTTT.

CDR3 sequence (DNA): TGTGCCAGCAGTGAAAATTTAGGGGGACAGGGTGGTTCAGGCTACACCTTC. It yields the protein CASSENLGGQGGSGYTF. The chain uses TRBV6-1 and TRBJ1-2; 9 nucleotides line up with TRBD1. CDR1 is MNHNS, CDR2 SASEGT, per germline. This CDR3 comprises 17 residues. With V trimmed by 2 bases and J by 8 bases, 15 bases remained unmatched.

This clone occurred a few times. The V call is TRBV3-1 (or the pseudogene TRBV3-2), the J call TRBJ2-7; D gene unclear. The V and J ends lost 5 bases and 3 bases respectively, with 5 bases between them. The CDR3 runs 11 residues. The V gene's germline CDR1 is LGHDT and CDR2 YNNKEL (reference sequence). This CDR3 reads CASSSYYEQYF. The CDR3 DNA is TGTGCCAGCAGCTCCTACTACGAGCAGTACTTC.

This sequence joins TRBV4-2 and TRBJ1-2, with 7 bases fitting TRBD1. The J segment lost 2 bases and the V segment lost 4 bases, leaving 4 bases of the junction unmatched. Germline-derived CDR1 and CDR2 are LGHNA and YNFKEQ. The CDR3 covers 14 residues. CDR3 loop: CASSREQGNYGYTF. The CDR3 DNA is TGTGCCAGCAGCCGAGAACAGGGGAACTATGGCTACACCTTC.

The genes are TRBV5-6 and TRBJ1-1; the D is unclear. CDR1 and CDR2 from the germline V gene are SGHDT and YYEEEE. Trimming removed 0 bases from V and 7 bases from J, with 4 bases in between. The length of the CDR3 is 11 residues. The CDR3, as DNA: TGTGCCAGCAGCTTGGCAGGTGAAGCTTTCTTT. Its protein is CASSLAGEAFF.

The rearrangement uses TRBV29-1 and TRBJ1-2; no clear D gene. Trimming removed 6 bases from V and 5 bases from J, with 13 bases in between. Germline CDR1 SQVTM, CDR2 ANQGSEA. This CDR3 has 12 amino acids. CDR3 in DNA: TGCAGCGTCCTGGGAGGCGAGTATGGCTACACCTTC. Protein sequence: CSVLGGEYGYTF.

V usage is TRBV11-3 and J usage is TRBJ2-2; 8 nucleotides line up with TRBD2. V shed 2 bases, J shed 4 bases, and the junction held 3 bases outside the gene matches. Germline V CDR1 and CDR2: SGHNT, YENEEA. This CDR3 contains 15 residues. CDR3 nucleotides: TGTGCCAGCAGCTTATTTAGCGGGACCACCGGGGAGCTGTTTTTT. Its translation is CASSLFSGTTGELFF.

This sequence joins TRBV10-3 and TRBJ2-5; D possibly corresponds to TRBD2 (5 bases). The germline gives CDR1 ENHRY, CDR2 SYGVKD. V dropped 0 bases and J dropped 0 bases, with 11 bases sitting between them. The CDR3 has 16 residues. CDR3 residues: CAISESVTGNQETQYF. The CDR3 DNA is TGTGCCATCAGTGAGTCAGTAACGGGGAACCAAGAGACCCAGTACTTC.

The gene calls are TRBV5-1 and TRBJ2-1, with 9 nucleotides matching TRBD2. The germline V gene encodes CDR1 SGHRS and CDR2 YFSETQ. The length of the CDR3 is 16 residues. V was clipped by 6 bases and J by 4 bases; unmatched bases: 11. DNA of the CDR3: TGCGCCAGCACCCTGGCCCGGACTAGCGCATACAATGAGCAGTTCTTC. Amino acid sequence: CASTLARTSAYNEQFF.

Notes on this clone: One junction end does not reproduce the germline sequence, and a read error may be involved. The chain is built from TRBV3-1 (or the pseudogene TRBV3-2) and TRBJ2-2, with TRBD2 matching over 7 bases. In germline, CDR1 is LGHDT, CDR2 YNNKEL (reference sequence). CDR3 length equals 16 residues. DNA for the CDR3: TGTGCCAGCACCCAAGATCGCGGGAGAATTACCGGGGAGCTGTTTTTT. This codes for CASTQDRGRITGELFF.

The genes are TRBV5-1 and TRBJ1-5; D is unresolved. V lost 2 bases to trimming and J lost 0 bases, with 9 bases between them. CDR1 SGHRS and CDR2 YFSETQ come from the germline V gene. The CDR3 spans 15 residues. The CDR3 spells CASSLGENSNQPQHF. The CDR3 DNA reads TGCGCCAGCAGCTTAGGAGAGAATAGCAATCAGCCCCAGCATTTT.

J is TRBJ1-2 and V is TRBV3-1 (or the pseudogene TRBV3-2); D is perhaps TRBD1 (5 bases). The CDR3 is 14 amino acids. Germline loops: CDR1 LGHDT, CDR2 YNNKEL (reference sequence). Deletions cut 1 base from V and 4 bases from J, with 10 bases between. The CDR3 loop reads CASSQVQGRYGYTF. CDR3 coding DNA: TGTGCCAGCAGCCAAGTTCAGGGCCGCTATGGCTACACCTTC.

This clone showed up just a few times. The chain has TRBV7-9 and TRBJ1-2, with D unclear. The CDR3 totals 15 residues. Germline V gene sequence: CDR1 SEHNR, CDR2 FQNEAQ (reference sequence). V was cut by 1 base and J by 1 base, with 10 bases left in between. This CDR3 reads CASSLGPRLNYGYTF. The CDR3 DNA is TGTGCCAGCAGCTTAGGGCCGAGACTTAACTATGGCTACACCTTC.

V and J are TRBV7-2 and TRBJ2-1; TRBD1 matches at 8 bases. In germline, CDR1 is SGHTA, CDR2 FQGNSA. J was trimmed by 1 base and V by 3 bases; bases with no gene match: 8. The CDR3 consists of 17 residues. CDR3 bases: TGTGCCAGCAGCTTTATGGCCGGACAGGGATCCTACAATGAGCAGTTCTTC. As protein: CASSFMAGQGSYNEQFF.

The chain uses TRBV15 and TRBJ2-1, with 10 bases aligning to TRBD2. V shed 1 base and J 7 bases; nucleotides not matched to a gene: 4. The germline gives CDR1 LNHNV, CDR2 YYDKDF (reference sequence). This CDR3 spans 15 amino acids. The CDR3 coding sequence is TGTGCCACCAGCAGAGCGGGACTAGCGCAAAATGAGCAGTTCTTC. This gives the protein CATSRAGLAQNEQFF.

In its sample, this clone was seen a few times. This chain joins TRBV7-9 and TRBJ1-1; 10 bases are a match to TRBD1. Per the germline V gene, CDR1 is SEHNR and CDR2 is FQNEAQ (reference sequence). V was pared by 4 bases and J by 2 bases, with 4 bases of the junction left unmatched. The CDR3 is 15 residues long. Here the CDR3 reads CASSSGQGGNTEAFF. The CDR3 DNA is TGTGCCAGCAGCTCTGGACAGGGGGGTAACACTGAAGCTTTCTTT.

The J gene is TRBJ2-2, the V gene TRBV2, with 9 bases identical to TRBD1. Trimming took 9 bases from V and 1 from J; bases not matched to a gene: 3. This CDR3 contains 14 residues. Looked up from germline, CDR1 is SNHLY and CDR2 is FYNNEI. CDR3 coding DNA: TGTGCCAGTAAGGACAGGGGGAACACCGGGGAGCTGTTTTTT. Translated: CASKDRGNTGELFF.